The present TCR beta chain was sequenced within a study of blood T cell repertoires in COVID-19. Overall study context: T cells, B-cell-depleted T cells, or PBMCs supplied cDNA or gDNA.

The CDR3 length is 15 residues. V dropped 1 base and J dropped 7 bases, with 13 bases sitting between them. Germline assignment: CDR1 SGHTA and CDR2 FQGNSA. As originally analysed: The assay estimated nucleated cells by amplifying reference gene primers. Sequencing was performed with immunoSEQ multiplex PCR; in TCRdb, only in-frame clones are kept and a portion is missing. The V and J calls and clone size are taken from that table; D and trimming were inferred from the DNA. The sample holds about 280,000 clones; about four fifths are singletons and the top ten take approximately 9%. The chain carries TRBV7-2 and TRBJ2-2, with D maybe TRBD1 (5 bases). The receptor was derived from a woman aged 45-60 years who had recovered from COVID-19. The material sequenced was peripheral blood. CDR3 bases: TGTGCCAGCAGCTTAGAGGCCAGGGTAGTCGGGGAGCTGTTTTTT. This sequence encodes CASSLEARVVGELFF.